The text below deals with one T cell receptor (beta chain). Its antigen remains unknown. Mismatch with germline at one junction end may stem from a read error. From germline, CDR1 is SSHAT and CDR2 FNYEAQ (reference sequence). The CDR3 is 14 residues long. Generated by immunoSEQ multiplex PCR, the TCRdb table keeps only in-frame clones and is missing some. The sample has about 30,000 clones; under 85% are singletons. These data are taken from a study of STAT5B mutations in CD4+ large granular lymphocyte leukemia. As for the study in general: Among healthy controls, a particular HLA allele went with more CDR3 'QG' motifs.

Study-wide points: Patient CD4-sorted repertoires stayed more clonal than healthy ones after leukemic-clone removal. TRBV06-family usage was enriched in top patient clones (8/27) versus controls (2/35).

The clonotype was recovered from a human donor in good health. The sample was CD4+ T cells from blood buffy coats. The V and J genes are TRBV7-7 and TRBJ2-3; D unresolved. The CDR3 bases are TGTGCTAGCAGCTCTGGAAGGGCCCCAGATACGCAGTATTTT. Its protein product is CASSSGRAPDTQYF. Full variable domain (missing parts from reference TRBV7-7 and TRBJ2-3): GAGVSQSPRYKVTKRGQDVTLRCDPISSHATLYWYQQALGQGPEFLTYFNYEAQPDKSGLPSDRFSAERPEGSISTLTIQRTEQRDSAMYRCASSSGRAPDTQYFGPGTRLTVL.